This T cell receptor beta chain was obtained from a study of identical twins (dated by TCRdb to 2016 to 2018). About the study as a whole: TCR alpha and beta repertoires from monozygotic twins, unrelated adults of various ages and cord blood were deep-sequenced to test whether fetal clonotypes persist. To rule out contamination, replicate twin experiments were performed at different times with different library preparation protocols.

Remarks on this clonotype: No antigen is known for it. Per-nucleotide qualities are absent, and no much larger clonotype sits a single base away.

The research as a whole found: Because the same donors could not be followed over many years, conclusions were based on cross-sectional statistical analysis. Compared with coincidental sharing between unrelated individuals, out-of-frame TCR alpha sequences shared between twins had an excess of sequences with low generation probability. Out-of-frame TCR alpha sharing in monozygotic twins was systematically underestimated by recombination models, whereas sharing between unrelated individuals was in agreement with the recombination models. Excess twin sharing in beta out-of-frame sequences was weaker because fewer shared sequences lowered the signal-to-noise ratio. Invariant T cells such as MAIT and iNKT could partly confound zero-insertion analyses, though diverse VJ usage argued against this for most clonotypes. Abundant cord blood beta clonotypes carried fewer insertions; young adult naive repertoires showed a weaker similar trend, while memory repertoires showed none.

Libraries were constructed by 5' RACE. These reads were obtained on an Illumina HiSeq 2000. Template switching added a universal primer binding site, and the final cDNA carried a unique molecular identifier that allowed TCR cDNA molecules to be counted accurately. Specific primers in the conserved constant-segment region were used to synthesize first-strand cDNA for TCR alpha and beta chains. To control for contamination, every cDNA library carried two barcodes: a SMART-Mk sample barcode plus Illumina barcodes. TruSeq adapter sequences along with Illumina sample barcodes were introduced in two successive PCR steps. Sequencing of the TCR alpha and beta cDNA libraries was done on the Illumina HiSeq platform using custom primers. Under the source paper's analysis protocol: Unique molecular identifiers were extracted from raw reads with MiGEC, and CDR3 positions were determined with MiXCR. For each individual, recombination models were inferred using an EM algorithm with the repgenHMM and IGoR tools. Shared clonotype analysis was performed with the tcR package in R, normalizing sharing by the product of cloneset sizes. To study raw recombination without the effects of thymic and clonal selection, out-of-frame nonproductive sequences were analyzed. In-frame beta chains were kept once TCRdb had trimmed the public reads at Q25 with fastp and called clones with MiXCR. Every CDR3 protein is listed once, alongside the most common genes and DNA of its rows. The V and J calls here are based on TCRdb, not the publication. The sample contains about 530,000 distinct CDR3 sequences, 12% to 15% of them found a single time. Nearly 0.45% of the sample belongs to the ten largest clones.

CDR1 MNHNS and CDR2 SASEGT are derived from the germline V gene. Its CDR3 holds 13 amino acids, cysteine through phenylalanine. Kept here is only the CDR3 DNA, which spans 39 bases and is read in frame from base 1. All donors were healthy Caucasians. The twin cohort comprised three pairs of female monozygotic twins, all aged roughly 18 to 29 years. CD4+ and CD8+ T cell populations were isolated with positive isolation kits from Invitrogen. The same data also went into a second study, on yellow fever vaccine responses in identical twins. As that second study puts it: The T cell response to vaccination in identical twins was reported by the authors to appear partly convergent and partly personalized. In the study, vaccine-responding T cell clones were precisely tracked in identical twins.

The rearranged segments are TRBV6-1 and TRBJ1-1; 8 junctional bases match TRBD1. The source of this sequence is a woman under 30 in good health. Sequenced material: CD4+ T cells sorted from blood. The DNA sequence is TGTGCTACCAGGGGGCAGGTGAACACTGAAGCTTTCTTT. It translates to CATRGQVNTEAFF.